One and the same sample provided the 30 T cell receptor beta chains below, sequenced in a study of cytomegalovirus exposure and HLA in healthy donors. Libraries were prepared by immunoSEQ multiplex PCR; TCRdb keeps only in-frame clonotypes and omits some of them. The sample records 100,000 to 150,000 clones, approximately 95% being singletons. The sample comprised PBMCs. Source of these receptors: a man between 18 and 29 years old in good health and CMV-seronegative.

The chain carries TRBV5-4 and TRBJ2-7, with TRBD1 matching over 8 bases. In germline, CDR1 is SGHNT, CDR2 YYREEE (reference sequence). The CDR3 consists of 14 residues. The V and J ends lost 0 bases and 7 bases, in that order; junction bases with no gene match: 6. CDR3 in DNA: TGTGCCAGCAGCTTGGGCAGGGGGCTAGGGGAGCAGTACTTC. It yields the protein CASSLGRGLGEQYF.

CDR3 sequence reads: CASSGGIERITNTEAFF. CDR3 sequence (DNA): TGCGCCAGCAGCGGAGGGATCGAGCGCATCACAAACACTGAAGCTTTCTTT. The rearrangement links TRBV5-1 to TRBJ1-1; D call uncertain. The V gene's germline CDR1 is SGHRS and CDR2 YFSETQ. CDR3 length: 17 residues. The V gene lost 4 bases and the J gene lost 2 bases, with 21 bases spanning the gap.

This sequence joins TRBV28 and TRBJ2-1; tentatively, D is TRBD2 (5 bases). V was pared by 3 bases and J by 0 bases, with 18 bases between. Germline V lookup: CDR1 MDHEN, CDR2 SYDVKM. This CDR3 contains 18 residues. The chain's CDR3 is CASSFPSEVRSSYNEQFF. The CDR3 DNA is TGTGCCAGCAGTTTCCCCTCGGAGGTTAGGAGCTCCTACAATGAGCAGTTCTTC. Full variable domain (outside the CDR3, taken from reference TRBV28 and TRBJ2-1): DVKVTQSSRYLVKRTGEKVFLECVQDMDHENMFWYRQDPGLGLRLIYFSYDVKMKEKGDIPEGYSVSREKKERFSLILESASTNQTSMYLCASSFPSEVRSSYNEQFFGPGTRLTVL.

V is TRBV7-9 and J is TRBJ2-1; 13 nucleotides agree with TRBD2. This CDR3 is built from 15 residues. Germline V gene data show CDR1 as SEHNR and CDR2 as FQNEAQ (reference sequence). With V trimmed by 5 bases and J by 8 bases, 6 bases remained unmatched. The CDR3 DNA reads as TGTGCCAGCAGCCCAGGACTAGCGGGAGTCCATGAGCAGTTCTTC. Its translation: CASSPGLAGVHEQFF.

The chain employs TRBV19 and TRBJ2-7; maybe TRBD1 (6 bases). The V end was cut by 4 bases, the J end by 3 bases, with 13 bases between. The CDR3 length is 14 residues. The V gene's germline CDR1 is LNHDA and CDR2 SQIVND (reference sequence). The CDR3 DNA follows: TGTGCCAGTAGTACGGTCGACAGGTACTACGAGCAGTACTTC. Protein product: CASSTVDRYYEQYF.

The chain links TRBV27 to TRBJ1-1; D is undetermined. V lost 0 bases to trimming and J lost 4 bases, with 9 bases between them. The length of the CDR3 is 14 residues. Per the germline V gene, CDR1 is MNHEY and CDR2 is SMNVEV (reference sequence). The CDR3 sequence: CASSLSSGSTEAFF. For the CDR3, the DNA is TGTGCCAGCAGTTTATCGTCGGGGAGCACTGAAGCTTTCTTT.

The CDR3 protein is CASSSLGLNTEAFF. Written as DNA, the CDR3 is TGTGCCAGCAGTTCTCTTGGCCTGAACACTGAAGCTTTCTTT. The chain couples TRBV7-3 to TRBJ1-1; D ambiguous. The V and J ends lost 6 bases and 0 bases respectively, with 11 bases between them. Per the germline V gene, CDR1 is SGHTA and CDR2 is FQGTGA. This CDR3 has 14 amino acids.

The chain joins TRBV7-7 to TRBJ2-1; the D is unclear. Germline CDR1 SSHAT, CDR2 FNYEAQ (reference sequence). Deletions cut 4 bases from V and 7 bases from J, with 11 bases between. The CDR3 contains 13 residues. The CDR3 loop reads CASSSDIVNEQFF. In DNA, the CDR3 is TGTGCCAGCAGCTCAGACATAGTAAATGAGCAGTTCTTC.

V is TRBV28 and J is TRBJ2-1; 10 nucleotides agree with TRBD2. Germline V gene sequence: CDR1 MDHEN, CDR2 SYDVKM. The CDR3 loop spans 19 amino acids. With 5 bases clipped from V and 2 bases from J, the junction kept 15 bases outside the gene matches. CDR3 sequence (DNA): TGTGCCAGCAGTCTCCGACTAGCGGGTGAAGGGGGGCCCTACAATGAGCAGTTCTTC. Protein: CASSLRLAGEGGPYNEQFF.

The V gene is TRBV19, the J gene TRBJ1-5; 10 positions agree with TRBD1. The germline V gene has CDR1 LNHDA and CDR2 SQIVND (reference sequence). J gave up 3 bases and V 8 bases, and 7 bases lay outside the gene matches. The CDR3 is 15 amino acids. The CDR3 DNA reads as TGTGCCAGTTCAGGGACAGGGGCTTTCAATCAGCCCCAGCATTTT. Residues: CASSGTGAFNQPQHF.

The genes are TRBV25-1 and TRBJ2-3; unclear D gene. The V end was cut by 3 bases, the J end by 12 bases, with 13 bases between. The CDR3 extends over 12 amino acids. In germline, CDR1 is MGHDK, CDR2 SYGVNS. Here the CDR3 reads CASSDISGPQYF. DNA of the CDR3: TGTGCCAGCAGTGATATCTCAGGCCCCCAGTATTTT.

The rearrangement joins TRBV4-3 to TRBJ1-5, with 8 bases matching TRBD1. The J segment lost 3 bases and the V segment lost 2 bases, leaving 3 bases of the junction unmatched. This CDR3 has 15 residues. CDR1 and CDR2 (germline): LGHNA, YSLEER. The CDR3: CASSQRTGLNQPQHF. In DNA, the CDR3 is TGCGCCAGCAGCCAACGGACAGGGCTCAATCAGCCCCAGCATTTT.

V gene TRBV28 combines with J gene TRBJ1-3; 7 bases are a match to TRBD1. The germline CDR1 and CDR2 sequences are MDHEN and SYDVKM. This CDR3 region has 14 residues. V was pared by 6 bases and J by 5 bases, with 7 bases of the junction left unmatched. Here the CDR3 DNA reads TGTGCCAGCAGCTTACAGGGGAACAGAAACACCATATATTTT. This encodes CASSLQGNRNTIYF. The full variable domain, in which reference TRBV28 and TRBJ1-3 provide the parts outside the CDR3, is DVKVTQSSRYLVKRTGEKVFLECVQDMDHENMFWYRQDPGLGLRLIYFSYDVKMKEKGDIPEGYSVSREKKERFSLILESASTNQTSMYLCASSLQGNRNTIYFGEGSWLTVV.

This clone was observed at least ten times. The CDR3 nucleotides are TGCGCCAGCAGCCAAGACAGGGGTCAGCCCCAGCATTTT. Translating it yields CASSQDRGQPQHF. The V call is TRBV4-1, the J call TRBJ1-5; a weak D match, TRBD1 (6 bases). There are 13 residues in the CDR3. The germline gives CDR1 MGHRA, CDR2 YSYEKL. V shed 0 bases and J shed 6 bases, with 6 bases lying between them.

This chain connects TRBV5-8 to TRBJ1-2; D remains ambiguous. CDR1 and CDR2 (germline): SGHTS, YDEGEE. The CDR3 loop spans 13 amino acids. V lost 3 bases to trimming and J lost 4 bases, with 10 bases between them. In DNA, the CDR3 is TGTGCCAGCAGCTCGGTGGAGGGCTATGGCTACACCTTC. It specifies CASSSVEGYGYTF.

This sequence joins TRBV5-1 and TRBJ2-1, with 10 nucleotides matching TRBD1. Germline V lookup: CDR1 SGHRS, CDR2 YFSETQ. After removal of 4 bases from V and 2 bases from J, the junction contained 6 bases not matched to a gene. This CDR3 has 16 residues. The CDR3 protein is CASSPGQGTAYNEQFF. The CDR3 DNA is TGCGCCAGCAGCCCGGGACAGGGGACGGCCTACAATGAGCAGTTCTTC.

V usage is TRBV28 and J usage is TRBJ1-3; weak D call: TRBD1 (5 bases). The germline gives CDR1 MDHEN, CDR2 SYDVKM. Between the trimmed V and J ends, which lost 5 bases and 4 bases, there was a span of 15 bases. The CDR3 consists of 15 residues. CDR3 DNA sequence: TGTGCCAGCAGTCCATTGGACACTGCCGGAAACACCATATATTTT. Translating gives CASSPLDTAGNTIYF.

The chain joins TRBV28 to TRBJ2-2, with D hard to call. Germline CDR1 and CDR2: MDHEN and SYDVKM. CDR3 length: 12 residues. Between the trimmed V and J ends, which lost 7 bases and 6 bases, there was a span of 9 bases. CDR3 loop: CASTQYSGELFF. CDR3 coding DNA: TGTGCCAGCACCCAGTATTCCGGGGAGCTGTTTTTT.

The gene calls are TRBV6-4 and TRBJ2-7, with D maybe TRBD1 (5 bases). The CDR3 is 13 amino acids. V lost 8 bases and J lost 7, with 18 bases in between. CDR1 and CDR2 (germline): MRHNA, SNTAGT. DNA of the CDR3: TGTGCCAGCCCACAGTTAGGGGATAGGGAGCAGTACTTC. Protein product: CASPQLGDREQYF.

The chain is built from TRBV5-1 and TRBJ2-3; no firm D call. The V end lost 1 base, the J end lost 6 bases, and 9 bases lay between the germline ends. The CDR3 runs 13 residues. Germline V gives CDR1 SGHRS, CDR2 YFSETQ. CDR3 sequence: CASSLTTWDTQYF. The CDR3 DNA reads as TGCGCCAGCAGCTTGACAACCTGGGATACGCAGTATTTT.

CDR3 in DNA: TGTGCCAGCAGCTTTGGGAAGGGGGCCCTCACAGATACGCAGTATTTT. Residues: CASSFGKGALTDTQYF. The chain carries TRBV7-9 and TRBJ2-3; 7 nucleotides align to TRBD1. There are 16 residues in the CDR3. The ends lost 3 bases at V and 2 bases at J; junction bases unmatched: 8. Germline V gene sequence: CDR1 SEHNR, CDR2 FQNEAQ (reference sequence).

The table lists this clone with a count of one. The V and J genes are TRBV28 and TRBJ2-2; TRBD2 might be the D (6 bases). V was shortened by 3 bases and J by 0 bases, with 14 bases between the two germline ends. There are 17 residues in the CDR3. Germline CDR1 and CDR2: MDHEN and SYDVKM. CDR3 protein: CASSFRRRASNTGELFF. The DNA of the CDR3 is TGTGCCAGCAGTTTTCGTAGGAGGGCATCGAACACCGGGGAGCTGTTTTTT.

The rearrangement uses TRBV28 and TRBJ1-2; D perhaps matches TRBD1 (6 bases). The CDR3 has 14 residues. V was pared by 1 base and J by 4 bases, with 10 bases between. Per the germline V gene, CDR1 is MDHEN and CDR2 is SYDVKM. The CDR3: CASSLLQGSYGYTF. The DNA for the CDR3 is TGTGCCAGCAGTTTATTACAGGGTAGCTATGGCTACACCTTC.

The V call is TRBV4-3, the J call TRBJ1-2, with TRBD1 matching over 7 bases. The V segment lost 2 bases and the J segment 6 bases; nucleotides outside the gene matches: 3. The CDR3 sequence is 13 residues long. CDR1 and CDR2 from the germline V gene are LGHNA and YSLEER. The CDR3 DNA reads TGCGCCAGCAGCCAAAAGCAGGGGGATGGCTACACCTTC. The encoded protein is CASSQKQGDGYTF.

V usage is TRBV5-1 and J usage is TRBJ2-1, with 11 positions matching TRBD2. Per the germline V gene, CDR1 is SGHRS and CDR2 is YFSETQ. The CDR3 loop spans 14 amino acids. The trim removed 1 base at V and 6 bases at J, leaving 0 bases unmatched. The CDR3, as DNA: TGCGCCAGCAGCTTGACTAGCGGGAGCAATGAGCAGTTCTTC. It specifies CASSLTSGSNEQFF.

This clone showed up just once. The gene calls are TRBV4-1 and TRBJ2-1; 7 bases line up with TRBD1. The germline gives CDR1 MGHRA, CDR2 YSYEKL. The CDR3 spans 18 residues. J was trimmed by 2 bases and V by 3 bases; bases with no gene match: 13. The DNA of the CDR3 is TGCGCCAGCAGCCACCCCTACGGGGACAGTGACACCTACAATGAGCAGTTCTTC. Translating gives CASSHPYGDSDTYNEQFF.

The V gene is TRBV11-2, the J gene TRBJ2-2, with 12 nucleotides matching TRBD1. The CDR3 totals 18 residues. The J segment lost 8 bases and the V segment lost 5 bases, leaving 15 bases of the junction unmatched. Germline V gene sequence: CDR1 SGHAT, CDR2 FQNNGV. CDR3 bases: TGTGCCAGCAGCCCCCGGGTTGGGACAGGGGGCGCACAGGGGGAGCTGTTTTTT. Amino acid sequence: CASSPRVGTGGAQGELFF.

The gene calls are TRBV21-1 and TRBJ1-1. TRBV21-1 is designated a pseudogene. The CDR3 is 12 residues long. Here the CDR3 reads CASTPSSTEAFF. In nucleotides, the CDR3 is TGTGCCAGCACCCCCTCGTCCACTGAAGCTTTCTTT.

The rearrangement joins TRBV28 to TRBJ2-7, with unresolved D. This CDR3 region has 13 residues. Trimming shortened V by 2 bases and J by 0 bases, and 5 bases separated the two germline ends. Germline-derived CDR1 and CDR2 are MDHEN and SYDVKM. The CDR3 sequence is CASSLGLSYEQYF. Written as DNA, the CDR3 is TGTGCCAGCAGTTTAGGCCTCTCCTACGAGCAGTACTTC.

The rearrangement links TRBV9 to TRBJ2-1, with 8 nucleotides matching TRBD2. Unmatched junction bases numbered 6, after V lost 0 bases and J lost 7 bases. From germline, CDR1 is SGDLS and CDR2 YYNGEE. The CDR3 is 15 amino acids. This CDR3 is CASSVASGSQNEQFF. Here the CDR3 DNA reads TGTGCCAGCAGCGTAGCAAGCGGGAGTCAAAATGAGCAGTTCTTC.